What follows are 13 T cell receptor beta chains derived from one specimen sequenced in a study of cytomegalovirus exposure and HLA in healthy donors. Produced via immunoSEQ multiplex PCR; TCRdb's table is partial and in-frame only. This table holds more than 120,000 clones, roughly 87% found once. Sequencing input: PBMCs. These receptor sequences come from a man aged 18 to 29 in good health and CMV-seropositive.

This chain uses TRBV5-4 with TRBJ2-7; 9 nucleotides align to TRBD1. Losses at the gene ends were 3 bases for V and 2 bases for J; bases not matched to a gene: 6. The CDR3 loop spans 15 amino acids. The V gene's germline CDR1 is SGHNT and CDR2 YYREEE (reference sequence). The CDR3 DNA follows: TGTGCCAGCAGCTCAATTGACAGGGGGGCCTACGAGCAGTACTTC. Residues: CASSSIDRGAYEQYF.

The gene calls are TRBV27 and TRBJ2-2; 15 bases agree with TRBD2. CDR3 length: 16 residues. Germline CDR1 and CDR2: MNHEY and SMNVEV (reference sequence). V lost 5 bases, J lost 7 bases, and 5 bases stayed unmatched. CDR3 DNA sequence: TGTGCCAGCAGTCGGACTAGCGGGAGGGGGGACGGGGAGCTGTTTTTT. This gives the protein CASSRTSGRGDGELFF.

This chain uses TRBV10-3 with TRBJ1-5; no reliable D call. The germline V and J ends were trimmed by 2 bases and 9 bases, with 11 bases remaining between them. Germline loops: CDR1 ENHRY, CDR2 SYGVKD. The CDR3 loop spans 13 amino acids. CDR3 amino acids: CAISEDGIGPQHF. CDR3 DNA: TGTGCCATCAGTGAGGACGGGATAGGGCCCCAGCATTTT.

The chain carries TRBV30 and TRBJ2-1; D gene uncertain. V was pared by 4 bases and J by 10 bases, with 14 bases between. Germline assignment: CDR1 GTSNPN and CDR2 SVGIG (reference sequence). This CDR3 region has 12 residues. In DNA form, the CDR3 reads TGTGCCTGGACCTCCGGGTCCCGCGAGCAGTTCTTC. Translating it yields CAWTSGSREQFF.

This clone was seen only a few times. V is TRBV7-8 and J is TRBJ1-2; D unresolved. Germline V gene sequence: CDR1 SGHVS, CDR2 FQNEAQ. The CDR3 is 12 amino acids. The ends were cut back, 4 bases at V and 5 bases at J, with 8 bases in the middle. For the CDR3, the DNA is TGTGCCAGCAGCTCCGGCGGGTATGGCTACACCTTC. The encoded protein is CASSSGGYGYTF.

This sequence joins TRBV6-4 and TRBJ2-2; unclear D gene. Germline V gives CDR1 MRHNA, CDR2 SNTAGT. Trimming stripped 6 bases from V and 8 bases from J, with 16 bases between. CDR3 length: 14 amino acids. The CDR3 coding sequence is TGTGCCAGCAGCTACAGCCCAGAGACGGGGGAGCTGTTTTTT. It translates to CASSYSPETGELFF.

This chain joins TRBV12-5 and TRBJ1-2; 7 nucleotides align to TRBD1. The CDR3 spans 16 residues. The trim removed 4 bases at V and 1 base at J, leaving 9 bases unmatched. Germline lookup yields CDR1 LGHNT and CDR2 FRNRAP. CDR3 sequence reads: CASGSDRDRLNYGYTF. The DNA for the CDR3 is TGTGCTAGTGGTTCCGACCGGGACAGACTTAACTATGGCTACACCTTC.

V and J are TRBV5-1 and TRBJ1-3, with D possibly matching TRBD1 (5 bases). The CDR3 totals 14 residues. V lost 0 bases and J 4 bases, leaving 8 bases between the germline ends. Germline assignment: CDR1 SGHRS and CDR2 YFSETQ. CDR3 residues: CASSLAGEGNTIYF. As DNA, the CDR3 is TGCGCCAGCAGCTTGGCGGGGGAGGGAAACACCATATATTTT. Based on the CDR3 plus reference TRBV5-1 and TRBJ1-3, the full variable domain is KAGVTQTPRYLIKTRGQQVTLSCSPISGHRSVSWYQQTPGQGLQFLFEYFSETQRNKGNFPGRFSGRQFSNSRSEMNVSTLELGDSALYLCASSLAGEGNTIYFGEGSWLTVV.

V is TRBV5-1 and J is TRBJ2-5; TRBD2 aligns across 9 bases. Germline-derived CDR1 and CDR2 are SGHRS and YFSETQ. The CDR3 spans 15 residues. V lost 1 base, J lost 5 bases, and 6 bases stayed unmatched. CDR3 sequence: CASSLTLAGSETQYF. The CDR3 coding sequence is TGCGCCAGCAGCTTGACTCTAGCGGGATCCGAGACCCAGTACTTC.

The chain uses TRBV25-1 and TRBJ2-5, with D tentatively TRBD2 (5 bases). Germline CDR1 reads MGHDK; CDR2 reads SYGVNS. Trimming pared 4 bases from V and 1 base from J, leaving 7 bases between. The CDR3 covers 13 residues. CDR3 in DNA: TGTGCCAGCAGTGGGCGGGCCCAAGAGACCCAGTACTTC. Translation gives CASSGRAQETQYF.

This sequence joins TRBV10-1 and TRBJ2-7, with TRBD2 matching 10 bases. CDR1 is WNHNN and CDR2 is SYGVQD in the germline V gene (reference sequence). The CDR3 covers 13 residues. Germline trimming cut 6 bases from V and 6 bases from J; bases unmatched to any gene: 5. CDR3 amino acids: CASRSGLASEQYF. CDR3 nucleotides: TGCGCCAGCAGGTCGGGACTAGCGTCCGAGCAGTACTTC.

The V gene is TRBV6-6, the J gene TRBJ2-3; 11 bases align to TRBD1. This CDR3 comprises 16 residues. Germline V lookup: CDR1 MNHNY, CDR2 SVGAGI (reference sequence). Unmatched junction bases numbered 8, after V lost 6 bases and J lost 3 bases. The CDR3 loop is CASRPRTGGLTDTQYF. The CDR3 DNA is TGTGCCAGCAGACCCAGGACAGGGGGCTTGACAGATACGCAGTATTTT.

The rearrangement joins TRBV11-2 to TRBJ1-2, with 7 bases that match TRBD1. The CDR3 loop spans 14 amino acids. Losses at the gene ends were 4 bases for V and 0 bases for J; bases not matched to a gene: 2. Germline V lookup: CDR1 SGHAT, CDR2 FQNNGV. The CDR3 DNA follows: TGTGCCAGCAGCTGGGGACAGACTAACTATGGCTACACCTTC. Translated: CASSWGQTNYGYTF.